These 17 T cell receptor beta chains were sequenced from one sample in a study of OX40 agonist ivuxolimab in advanced cancers. TCRdb keeps only in-frame clones here, not all; method: immunoSEQ multiplex PCR. The sample lists about 76,000 clones; around 85% were seen once. Sequenced here: CD4+ or CD8+ T cells sorted from blood, sampled in a trial of the OX40 agonist ivuxolimab. The receptors shown here come from an adult with an advanced solid tumor such as melanoma, head and neck, liver or kidney cancer.

The chain recombines TRBV11-2 with TRBJ2-1; 7 bases agree with TRBD1. The CDR3 contains 15 residues. The V gene end was trimmed by 4 bases and the J gene end by 5 bases; junction bases not matched to a gene: 8. CDR1 and CDR2 (germline): SGHAT, FQNNGV. CDR3 DNA sequence: TGTGCCAGCAGCTCCCGGGACAGAATTCACAATGAGCAGTTCTTC. It translates to CASSSRDRIHNEQFF.

The chain is built from TRBV7-2 and TRBJ2-2; D is ambiguous. Germline-derived CDR1 and CDR2 are SGHTA and FQGNSA. The CDR3 has 16 amino acids. Deletions cut 3 bases from V and 3 bases from J, with 14 bases between. The chain's CDR3 is CASSFGRVWDTGELFF. Written as DNA, the CDR3 is TGTGCCAGCAGCTTTGGTCGGGTCTGGGACACCGGGGAGCTGTTTTTT.

The chain combines TRBV19 with TRBJ2-7, with TRBD1 identical over 7 bases. Unmatched junction bases numbered 11, after V lost 7 bases and J lost 2 bases. Germline V gives CDR1 LNHDA, CDR2 SQIVND (reference sequence). This CDR3 comprises 15 residues. Written as DNA, the CDR3 is TGTGCCAGTACCCTCACTTGGGACAGACCCTACGAGCAGTACTTC. This translates into CASTLTWDRPYEQYF.

V gene TRBV19 combines with J gene TRBJ1-5, with 10 bases identical to TRBD1. The trim removed 6 bases at V and 7 bases at J, leaving 3 bases unmatched. From germline, CDR1 is LNHDA and CDR2 SQIVND (reference sequence). This CDR3 has 13 amino acids. CDR3 sequence (DNA): TGTGCCAGTAGGGACAGGGGGTTCCAGCCCCAGCATTTT. Protein: CASRDRGFQPQHF.

The V gene is TRBV9, the J gene TRBJ1-6; D gene uncertain. The CDR3 has 13 residues. CDR1 SGDLS and CDR2 YYNGEE come from the germline V gene. Trimming removed 0 bases at V and 7 bases at J, with 5 bases between. The chain's CDR3 is CASSVGGNSPLHF. The CDR3 DNA reads TGTGCCAGCAGCGTAGGTGGCAATTCACCCCTCCACTTT.

The chain carries TRBV7-2 and TRBJ1-1; D is perhaps TRBD1 (5 bases). Trimming shortened V by 5 bases and J by 3 bases, and 13 bases separated the two germline ends. The CDR3 loop spans 14 amino acids. The V gene's germline CDR1 is SGHTA and CDR2 FQGNSA. The CDR3 is CASSRREGHTEAFF. The CDR3 DNA follows: TGTGCCAGCAGCCGCAGGGAGGGACACACTGAAGCTTTCTTT.

V gene TRBV7-2 combines with J gene TRBJ1-3; 7 bases align to TRBD1. V was pared by 3 bases and J by 0 bases, with 14 bases of the junction left unmatched. Germline V lookup: CDR1 SGHTA, CDR2 FQGNSA. This CDR3 comprises 19 residues. The CDR3 protein is CASSLRGQRLSISGNTIYF. The CDR3 nucleotides read TGTGCCAGCAGCTTGAGGGGACAGAGATTAAGTATCTCTGGAAACACCATATATTTT.

The CDR3 reads CASSERKDGYTF. The CDR3 coding sequence is TGTGCCAGCAGTGAACGGAAGGATGGCTACACCTTC. V gene TRBV6-1 combines with J gene TRBJ1-2; D is ambiguous. V was shortened by 2 bases and J by 6 bases, with 7 bases between the two germline ends. The germline V gene encodes CDR1 MNHNS and CDR2 SASEGT. The CDR3 length is 12 residues.

This clone was detected only once. The chain's CDR3 is CASSSSGFRELFF. The CDR3 region has the DNA TGTGCCAGCAGTTCCTCCGGCTTCAGGGAGCTGTTTTTT. The chain uses TRBV28 and TRBJ2-2; D remains unclear. Germline CDR1 and CDR2: MDHEN and SYDVKM. The CDR3 has 13 amino acids. V was shortened by 4 bases and J by 9 bases, with 12 bases between the two germline ends.

V usage is TRBV28 and J usage is TRBJ1-4; D gene ambiguous. Trimming stripped 6 bases from V and 10 bases from J, with 18 bases between. The CDR3 runs 14 residues. From germline, CDR1 is MDHEN and CDR2 SYDVKM. As DNA, the CDR3 is TGTGCCAGCAGATCCGGGCCCTTAGGCGTAAAACTGTTTTTT. Its translation is CASRSGPLGVKLFF.

V gene TRBV6-4 combines with J gene TRBJ2-1; D remains ambiguous. The CDR3 totals 15 residues. Germline CDR1 MRHNA, CDR2 SNTAGT. Trimming shortened V by 7 bases and J by 1 base, and 14 bases separated the two germline ends. DNA of the CDR3: TGTGCCAGCACGATGGCAAACAAGTCCTACAATGAGCAGTTCTTC. Encoded protein: CASTMANKSYNEQFF.

The V gene is TRBV4-2, the J gene TRBJ2-2, with D tentatively TRBD2 (5 bases). From germline, CDR1 is LGHNA and CDR2 YNFKEQ. V lost 1 base to trimming and J lost 3 bases, with 9 bases between them. This CDR3 region has 15 residues. CDR3 loop: CASSQGTADTGELFF. CDR3 DNA: TGTGCCAGCAGCCAAGGGACTGCGGACACCGGGGAGCTGTTTTTT.

Turning to this clone: This could be a read error, since a much larger clone is one nucleotide away. The sample has other DNA sequences that encode this CDR3 too. This chain connects TRBV4-3 to TRBJ2-7, with TRBD1 identical over 8 bases. The CDR3 contains 16 residues. CDR1 and CDR2 (germline): LGHNA, YSLEER. Unmatched junction bases numbered 9, after V lost 3 bases and J lost 2 bases. Here the CDR3 reads CASSQAPGQATYEQYF. CDR3 in DNA: TGCGCCAGCAGCCAGGCACCGGGACAGGCAACCTACGAGCAGTACTTC.

The genes are TRBV11-2 and TRBJ2-4; D remains ambiguous. CDR1 is SGHAT and CDR2 is FQNNGV in the germline V gene. The CDR3 has 12 amino acids. Trimming shortened V by 5 bases and J by 5 bases, and 7 bases separated the two germline ends. CDR3 DNA: TGTGCCAGCAGCCGGGCAGAAAACATTCAGTACTTC. Encoded protein: CASSRAENIQYF.

In this sample, this clone turned up a few times. V gene TRBV21-1 combines with J gene TRBJ1-5. TRBV21-1 is noted as a pseudogene. The CDR3 runs 17 residues. The CDR3 loop reads CASSKGCRGLVGQPQHF. The CDR3 DNA reads TGTGCCAGCAGCAAAGGGTGTCGGGGATTGGTGGGCCAGCCCCAGCATTTT.

The rearrangement uses TRBV11-2 and TRBJ2-1; TRBD2 aligns across 8 bases. Germline V gene data show CDR1 as SGHAT and CDR2 as FQNNGV. The CDR3 runs 15 residues. V gave up 2 bases and J gave up 6 bases; unmatched junction bases: 6. The CDR3 nucleotides are TGTGCCAGCAGCTTACGGCGGGAGGCGGCCAATGAGCAGTTCTTC. Its protein product is CASSLRREAANEQFF.

In this sample, this clone turned up once. This chain uses TRBV28 with TRBJ2-7, with TRBD1 matching 7 bases. Trimming took 7 bases from V and 0 from J; bases not matched to a gene: 6. The CDR3 contains 14 residues. Germline values: CDR1 MDHEN, CDR2 SYDVKM. The CDR3 sequence is CASNAPGGSYEQYF. The DNA of the CDR3 is TGTGCCAGCAACGCCCCAGGGGGCTCCTACGAGCAGTACTTC.